What follows are 28 T cell receptor beta chains derived from one specimen sequenced in a study of blood T cell repertoires in COVID-19. The method was immunoSEQ multiplex PCR; TCRdb's version includes in-frame clones alone and lacks a portion of them. The profile covers a few hundred thousand clones, with around 87% appearing a single time and 1% to 1.5% taken by the ten largest. What was sequenced was PBMCs or T cells enriched from blood (not recorded which). The origin of the receptors is a man between 25 and 39 years old who had recovered from COVID-19.

This chain uses TRBV12-3 or TRBV12-4 with TRBJ1-2; D is uncertain. The CDR3 sequence is 12 residues long. The germline V and J ends were trimmed by 3 bases and 5 bases, with 7 bases remaining between them. CDR3 nucleotide sequence: TGTGCCAGCAGTTTGGGCTGGTATGGCTACACCTTC. Protein: CASSLGWYGYTF.

The chain combines TRBV11-2 with TRBJ2-1; tentatively, D is TRBD2 (6 bases). The CDR3 runs 15 residues. The V gene's germline CDR1 is SGHAT and CDR2 FQNNGV. Trimming removed 3 bases at V and 6 bases at J, with 15 bases between. CDR3 DNA: TGTGCCAGCAGCTTCTCGGAGGGACCACTCAATGAGCAGTTCTTC. Its translation: CASSFSEGPLNEQFF.

The chain joins TRBV7-9 to TRBJ1-1; perhaps TRBD1 as D (5 bases). V lost 4 bases and J lost 4, with 16 bases in between. This CDR3 contains 15 residues. Germline CDR1 is SEHNR and CDR2 is FQNEAQ (reference sequence). CDR3 sequence reads: CASSSLSWGGTEAFF. The CDR3 DNA reads as TGTGCCAGCAGCTCTCTCAGTTGGGGGGGCACTGAAGCTTTCTTT.

The chain combines TRBV6-2 or TRBV6-3 with TRBJ1-5, with D maybe TRBD1 (5 bases). The CDR3 has 16 amino acids. The V gene lost 2 bases and the J gene lost 3 bases, with 14 bases spanning the gap. CDR1 and CDR2 from the germline V gene are MNHEY and SVGEGT. The chain's CDR3 is CASSYGGREANQPQHF. DNA of the CDR3: TGTGCCAGCAGTTACGGTGGCAGGGAGGCCAATCAGCCCCAGCATTTT.

The chain uses TRBV7-9 and TRBJ2-7, with a weak D call TRBD1 (5 bases). The CDR3 runs to 13 residues. Trimming pared 8 bases from V and 2 bases from J, leaving 13 bases between. Germline V CDR1 and CDR2: SEHNR, FQNEAQ (reference sequence). DNA of the CDR3: TGTGCCAGCTCCAGGCTGGGGCCCTACGAGCAGTACTTC. It translates to CASSRLGPYEQYF.

The chain couples TRBV6-5 to TRBJ2-4; 9 positions agree with TRBD1. The CDR3 runs to 13 residues. The V gene end was trimmed by 6 bases and the J gene end by 6 bases; junction bases not matched to a gene: 3. The germline V gene encodes CDR1 MNHEY and CDR2 SVGAGI. CDR3: CASSGQGINIQYF. In DNA, the CDR3 is TGTGCCAGCAGCGGACAGGGGATAAACATTCAGTACTTC.

The chain combines TRBV19 with TRBJ1-4; tentatively, D is TRBD1 (6 bases). Germline CDR1 and CDR2: LNHDA and SQIVND (reference sequence). V dropped 6 bases and J dropped 0 bases, with 14 bases sitting between them. The CDR3 consists of 16 residues. The chain's CDR3 is CASRNGTTATNEKLFF. The CDR3 DNA reads TGTGCCAGTAGAAACGGGACAACTGCAACTAATGAAAAACTGTTTTTT.

J is TRBJ1-2 and V is TRBV11-2; D is ambiguous. The germline V gene encodes CDR1 SGHAT and CDR2 FQNNGV. V was clipped by 1 base and J by 2 bases, with 8 bases between them. CDR3 length: 14 amino acids. CDR3 amino acids: CASSLAGGNYGYTF. The CDR3 coding sequence is TGTGCCAGCAGCTTAGCGGGAGGGAACTATGGCTACACCTTC.

The CDR3 sequence: CASSFLSQPQHF. The CDR3 DNA follows: TGTGCCAGCAGCTTCCTTAGCCAGCCCCAGCATTTT. The chain combines TRBV7-8 with TRBJ1-5, with unresolved D. V lost 3 bases and J 7 bases, leaving 7 bases between the germline ends. The CDR3 extends over 12 amino acids. Germline CDR1 and CDR2: SGHVS and FQNEAQ.

This chain links TRBV11-3 with TRBJ2-3; no firm D call. V gave up 3 bases and J gave up 0 bases, with 10 bases separating them. CDR1 is SGHNT, CDR2 YENEEA, per germline. The CDR3 totals 15 residues. The CDR3 loop reads CASSFFPTSTDTQYF. The CDR3 DNA follows: TGTGCCAGCAGCTTTTTTCCCACTAGCACAGATACGCAGTATTTT.

The chain joins TRBV19 to TRBJ1-5, with D possibly matching TRBD1 (6 bases). Trimming took 4 bases from V and 7 from J, leaving 17 bases between them. Germline V lookup: CDR1 LNHDA, CDR2 SQIVND (reference sequence). The CDR3 consists of 15 residues. As DNA, the CDR3 is TGTGCCAGTAGTAGGTTACAGGGTTCGGTGCAGCCCCAGCATTTT. Encoded protein: CASSRLQGSVQPQHF.

The rearrangement links TRBV18 to TRBJ1-3; possibly TRBD1 for D (5 bases). Trimming left V 1 base short and J 3 bases short, with 10 bases between. Per germline, CDR1 KGHSH and CDR2 LQKENI. The CDR3 sequence is 15 residues long. Here the CDR3 reads CASSPQGFGGNTIYF. Here the CDR3 DNA reads TGTGCCAGCTCACCACAGGGGTTCGGTGGAAACACCATATATTTT. The full variable domain, completed using reference TRBV18 and TRBJ1-3, is NAGVMQNPRHLVRRRGQEARLRCSPMKGHSHVYWYRQLPEEGLKFMVYLQKENIIDESGMPKERFSAEFPKEGPSILRIQQVVRGDSAAYFCASSPQGFGGNTIYFGEGSWLTVV.

This clone was observed a handful of times. The rearrangement uses TRBV27 and TRBJ1-1; 7 nucleotides line up with TRBD1. Germline V gene data show CDR1 as MNHEY and CDR2 as SMNVEV (reference sequence). The CDR3 loop spans 15 amino acids. The V gene end was trimmed by 3 bases and the J gene end by 3 bases; junction bases not matched to a gene: 7. The CDR3 sequence is CASSLQGELDTEAFF. CDR3 DNA: TGTGCCAGCAGTTTGCAGGGGGAGTTGGACACTGAAGCTTTCTTT.

This clone was found a few times. The V and J genes are TRBV9 and TRBJ1-2; 8 bases line up with TRBD1. V shed 4 bases, J shed 6 bases, and the junction held 14 bases outside the gene matches. CDR3 length equals 16 residues. In germline, CDR1 is SGDLS, CDR2 YYNGEE. CDR3 protein: CASSTPVGRGRDGYTF. In DNA, the CDR3 is TGTGCCAGCAGCACCCCCGTGGGCAGGGGGCGGGATGGCTACACCTTC.

The chain combines TRBV7-2 with TRBJ2-2; the match to TRBD1 covers 8 bases. The CDR3 totals 15 residues. V trimming: 3 bases; J trimming: 4 bases; junction bases outside the gene matches: 4. CDR1 is SGHTA and CDR2 is FQGNSA in the germline V gene. CDR3: CASSFTGGITGELFF. The CDR3, as DNA: TGTGCCAGCAGCTTCACAGGGGGGATCACCGGGGAGCTGTTTTTT.

The V call is TRBV19, the J call TRBJ1-6; D ambiguous. The length of the CDR3 is 15 residues. From germline, CDR1 is LNHDA and CDR2 SQIVND (reference sequence). The germline V and J ends were trimmed by 2 bases and 8 bases, with 13 bases remaining between them. In DNA form, the CDR3 reads TGTGCCAGTAGTATATCTCGGCCAGGCGATTCACCCCTCCACTTT. Translation: CASSISRPGDSPLHF.

The chain links TRBV10-3 to TRBJ1-1; D is unclear. The CDR3 loop spans 13 amino acids. Per germline, CDR1 ENHRY and CDR2 SYGVKD. Trimming shortened V by 6 bases and J by 1 base, and 9 bases separated the two germline ends. The CDR3 loop reads CAIRGSQNTEAFF. CDR3 in DNA: TGTGCCATCAGGGGCAGCCAGAACACTGAAGCTTTCTTT.

This clone was seen just once. V and J are TRBV6-1 and TRBJ2-3; TRBD2 might be the D (6 bases). CDR3 length: 15 amino acids. The germline V gene has CDR1 MNHNS and CDR2 SASEGT. The V end was cut by 3 bases, the J end by 4 bases, with 14 bases between. CDR3 coding DNA: TGTGCCAGCAGTGAGCAGTCACTAGCCTCAGATACGCAGTATTTT. It specifies CASSEQSLASDTQYF.

This clone was recorded many times. The chain is built from TRBV27 and TRBJ1-1; weak D call: TRBD1 (5 bases). CDR3 length: 15 amino acids. Germline assignment: CDR1 MNHEY and CDR2 SMNVEV (reference sequence). The V end lost 1 base, the J end lost 1 base, and 10 bases lay between the germline ends. The CDR3 DNA reads TGTGCCAGCAGTTTATTTCAGGGCTCGAACACTGAAGCTTTCTTT. It encodes CASSLFQGSNTEAFF.

The chain uses TRBV12-3 or TRBV12-4 and TRBJ2-1, with D tentatively TRBD2 (6 bases). This CDR3 has 12 amino acids. V lost 2 bases and J lost 9, with 8 bases in between. The chain's CDR3 is CASSLYGGEQFF. The CDR3 coding sequence is TGTGCCAGCAGTTTATACGGGGGTGAGCAGTTCTTC.

This clone was seen only once. The rearrangement uses TRBV10-3 and TRBJ1-6; unclear D gene. Trimming took 2 bases from V and 14 from J, leaving 13 bases between them. The CDR3 covers 13 residues. Per the germline V gene, CDR1 is ENHRY and CDR2 is SYGVKD. The chain's CDR3 is CAISEVLLLSLHF. The CDR3 nucleotides read TGTGCCATCAGTGAGGTTCTCTTACTTTCCCTCCACTTT.

The CDR3 reads CASSIYFLGAYEQYF. The CDR3 DNA is TGTGCCAGTAGTATTTATTTCCTGGGCGCCTACGAGCAGTACTTC. The chain employs TRBV19 and TRBJ2-7, with unresolved D. This CDR3 is 15 amino acids long. The germline V gene has CDR1 LNHDA and CDR2 SQIVND (reference sequence). Trimming cost V 3 bases and J 2 bases, with 14 bases left between them. Drawing the rest from reference TRBV19 and TRBJ2-7, the complete variable domain is DGGITQSPKYLFRKEGQNVTLSCEQNLNHDAMYWYRQDPGQGLRLIYYSQIVNDFQKGDIAEGYSVSREKKESFPLTVTSAQKNPTAFYLCASSIYFLGAYEQYFGPGTRLTVT.

V is TRBV19 and J is TRBJ1-3; TRBD1 matches 10 bases. Germline CDR1 LNHDA, CDR2 SQIVND (reference sequence). There are 15 residues in the CDR3. V was pared by 6 bases and J by 4 bases, with 6 bases of the junction left unmatched. The CDR3 region has the DNA TGTGCCAGTAGCTCTGGGACAGGGGTGGGAAACACCATATATTTT. Protein product: CASSSGTGVGNTIYF.

The rearrangement joins TRBV27 to TRBJ2-2, with 9 bases lining up with TRBD1. CDR3 length equals 18 residues. V lost 6 bases to trimming and J lost 0 bases; unmatched junction nucleotides: 11. Germline lookup yields CDR1 MNHEY and CDR2 SMNVEV (reference sequence). The CDR3 loop is CASRGRGQGIPNTGELFF. CDR3 in DNA: TGTGCCAGCAGAGGAAGGGGACAGGGTATTCCGAACACCGGGGAGCTGTTTTTT.

The rearrangement uses TRBV5-1 and TRBJ1-1; maybe TRBD1 (5 bases). Germline V lookup: CDR1 SGHRS, CDR2 YFSETQ. This CDR3 has 13 residues. Between the trimmed V and J ends, which lost 0 bases and 3 bases, there was a span of 6 bases. The CDR3 region is CASSLARDTEAFF. CDR3 coding DNA: TGCGCCAGCAGCTTGGCCAGGGACACTGAAGCTTTCTTT.

J is TRBJ2-7 and V is TRBV7-9; D ambiguous. V gave up 6 bases and J gave up 0 bases, with 9 bases separating them. CDR1 is SEHNR and CDR2 is FQNEAQ in the germline V gene (reference sequence). This CDR3 has 13 residues. The CDR3 nucleotides read TGTGCCAGCAGACCTGACACCTCCTACGAGCAGTACTTC. Translated, it gives CASRPDTSYEQYF. The variable domain in full, completed from reference TRBV7-9 and TRBJ2-7, reads DTGVSQNPRHKITKRGQNVTFRCDPISEHNRLYWYRQTLGQGPEFLTYFQNEAQLEKSRLLSDRFSAERPKGSFSTLEIQRTEQGDSAMYLCASRPDTSYEQYFGPGTRLTVT.

This clone was seen a few times. V gene TRBV6-5 combines with J gene TRBJ1-2; D might be TRBD1 (6 bases). Germline values: CDR1 MNHEY, CDR2 SVGAGI. The V and J ends lost 4 bases and 8 bases respectively, with 20 bases between them. CDR3 length: 15 residues. CDR3 sequence (DNA): TGTGCCAGCAGTTCCCCTTCCTCAGGGGCGCGAGGCTACACCTTC. It encodes CASSSPSSGARGYTF.

This sequence joins TRBV7-2 and TRBJ2-1, with D possibly being TRBD1 (6 bases). In germline, CDR1 is SGHTA, CDR2 FQGNSA. The CDR3 has 15 residues. V lost 5 bases to trimming and J lost 0 bases, with 11 bases between them. The CDR3 here is CASSRDRSSYNEQFF. CDR3 coding DNA: TGTGCCAGCAGCCGCGACAGGAGCTCCTACAATGAGCAGTTCTTC. Full variable domain (remainder filled in from reference TRBV7-2 and TRBJ2-1): GAGVSQSPSNKVTEKGKDVELRCDPISGHTALYWYRQSLGQGLEFLIYFQGNSAPDKSGLPSDRFSAERTGGSVSTLTIQRTQQEDSAVYLCASSRDRSSYNEQFFGPGTRLTVL.